Listed here is a single TCR beta chain. The antigen is unknown. The record originates from a study of OX40 agonist ivuxolimab in advanced cancers. At the level of the study: Patients were dosed intravenously with ivuxolimab at 0.01 to 10 mg/kg every 2 weeks. Study-level findings and limits: There were also nonresponders showing low normalized T-cell clonal expansion. Within 6 weeks, CD4+ and CD8+ blood T cells expanded clonally at 0.1 to 3.0 mg/kg.

The CDR3 spans 15 residues. Trimming cost V 5 bases and J 5 bases; bases outside gene matches: 4. Germline values: CDR1 SGDLS, CDR2 YYNGEE. Sequenced by immunoSEQ multiplex PCR; TCRdb stores in-frame clones only, minus some. The data hold approximately 15,000 clones, with about 89% observed a single time. The sample was CD4+ or CD8+ T cells sorted from blood, taken in a trial of the OX40 agonist ivuxolimab. The chain combines TRBV9 with TRBJ2-1; 13 bases agree with TRBD2. This TCR derives from an adult with an advanced solid tumor such as melanoma, head and neck, liver or kidney cancer. CDR3 bases: TGTGCCAGCAGTCGACTAGCGGGGGGCCACAATGAGCAGTTCTTC. It codes for CASSRLAGGHNEQFF.